A single sample is the source of the 12 T cell receptor beta chains below, sequenced in a study of cytomegalovirus exposure and HLA in healthy donors. The PCR ran on 60 Vbeta and 13 Jbeta primers. The assay was immunoSEQ multiplex PCR, and TCRdb's table has in-frame clones only and misses some. In total, the table holds 70,000 or so clones. The sequenced sample consisted of PBMCs. These receptors were taken from a man aged 40-49 years in good health and CMV-seronegative.

Here the CDR3 reads CASSPDTGQTPLHF. For the CDR3, the DNA is TGTGCCAGCTCACCTGACACCGGTCAAACACCCCTCCACTTT. The V call is TRBV18, the J call TRBJ1-6, with D unclear. Trimming pared 3 bases from V and 11 bases from J, leaving 14 bases between. This CDR3 has 14 residues. The germline V gene encodes CDR1 KGHSH and CDR2 LQKENI.

This chain links TRBV30 with TRBJ1-6, with 8 bases that match TRBD1. J was trimmed by 3 bases and V by 2 bases; bases with no gene match: 6. CDR3 length: 16 amino acids. The germline gives CDR1 GTSNPN, CDR2 SVGIG (reference sequence). Here the CDR3 reads CAWSPEDRDYNSPLHF. As DNA, the CDR3 is TGTGCCTGGAGTCCGGAGGACAGGGACTATAATTCACCCCTCCACTTT.

V usage is TRBV6-1 and J usage is TRBJ2-7; D is possibly TRBD2 (5 bases). V was clipped by 2 bases and J by 2 bases, with 16 bases between them. Looked up from germline, CDR1 is MNHNS and CDR2 is SASEGT. The CDR3 totals 16 residues. CDR3 sequence reads: CASSEIGGSSPYEQYF. The CDR3 DNA follows: TGTGCCAGCAGTGAAATCGGAGGTTCTTCGCCCTACGAGCAGTACTTC.

The chain is built from TRBV7-9 and TRBJ2-7, with 15 bases aligning to TRBD2. The junction had 2 bases not matched to a gene; V was cut back by 1 base and J by 1 base. Germline CDR1 is SEHNR and CDR2 is FQNEAQ (reference sequence). The CDR3 consists of 17 residues. Written as DNA, the CDR3 is TGTGCCAGCAGCTTAGGGACTAGCGGGGGGGCGTCCTACGAGCAGTACTTC. It codes for CASSLGTSGGASYEQYF.

The V call is TRBV19, the J call TRBJ1-5; 10 nucleotides line up with TRBD1. J lost 4 bases, V lost 7 bases, and 7 bases had no gene match. Per germline, CDR1 LNHDA and CDR2 SQIVND (reference sequence). The CDR3 is 15 residues long. Here the CDR3 reads CASTSTGGGNQPQHF. The CDR3 nucleotides are TGTGCCAGTACCTCGACAGGGGGCGGGAATCAGCCCCAGCATTTT.

The V and J genes are TRBV7-9 and TRBJ2-3; D unresolved. The V and J ends lost 2 bases and 6 bases respectively, with 9 bases between them. Germline CDR1 SEHNR, CDR2 FQNEAQ (reference sequence). The CDR3 runs to 13 residues. DNA for the CDR3: TGTGCCAGCAGCTTAAGTTCCCAGGATACGCAGTATTTT. It is translated as CASSLSSQDTQYF.

This chain joins TRBV4-2 and TRBJ2-7, with D unclear. V was clipped by 4 bases and J by 2 bases, with 6 bases between them. The germline gives CDR1 LGHNA, CDR2 YNFKEQ. The CDR3 has 12 amino acids. The CDR3 loop reads CASSLGTYEQYF. CDR3 DNA sequence: TGTGCCAGCAGCCTCGGTACCTACGAGCAGTACTTC.

The rearrangement links TRBV5-1 to TRBJ2-3, with 14 bases that match TRBD2. The CDR3 extends over 16 amino acids. The trim removed 1 base at V and 3 bases at J, leaving 1 base unmatched. CDR1 and CDR2 (germline): SGHRS, YFSETQ. CDR3 bases: TGCGCCAGCAGCTTGCGGACTAGCGGGGGGACAGATACGCAGTATTTT. The encoded protein is CASSLRTSGGTDTQYF.

The chain combines TRBV7-2 with TRBJ2-5; no reliable D call. Germline loops: CDR1 SGHTA, CDR2 FQGNSA. V dropped 1 base and J dropped 4 bases, with 4 bases sitting between them. The CDR3 runs to 12 residues. CDR3 nucleotide sequence: TGTGCCAGCAGCTTAGACGGAGAGACCCAGTACTTC. This encodes CASSLDGETQYF.

The chain is built from TRBV27 and TRBJ2-7, with a tentative D call TRBD2 (6 bases). V dropped 5 bases and J dropped 0 bases, with 14 bases sitting between them. The V gene's germline CDR1 is MNHEY and CDR2 SMNVEV (reference sequence). The CDR3 is 15 amino acids. In DNA, the CDR3 is TGTGCCAGCAGTCGGGACTCCCAGTACTCCTACGAGCAGTACTTC. Residues: CASSRDSQYSYEQYF.

The chain is built from TRBV10-1 and TRBJ2-5; TRBD2 aligns across 13 bases. J gave up 3 bases and V 7 bases, and 2 bases lay outside the gene matches. Looked up from germline, CDR1 is WNHNN and CDR2 is SYGVQD (reference sequence). The CDR3 covers 14 residues. CDR3 sequence reads: CASNGTSGKETQYF. The CDR3 bases are TGCGCCAGCAACGGGACTAGCGGGAAAGAGACCCAGTACTTC.

The rearrangement links TRBV7-9 to TRBJ2-1, with TRBD2 identical over 8 bases. Germline CDR1 SEHNR, CDR2 FQNEAQ (reference sequence). The CDR3 length is 15 residues. The ends lost 2 bases at V and 1 base at J; junction bases unmatched: 1. For the CDR3, the DNA is TGTGCCAGCAGCTTAAGCGGGGGATCCTACAATGAGCAGTTCTTC. Translation: CASSLSGGSYNEQFF.